This TCR beta chain was recorded in a study of beta chain features in type 1 diabetes. The CDR3 runs to 13 residues. Deletions cut 5 bases from V and 1 base from J, with 8 bases between. Germline CDR1 and CDR2: MNHEY and SMNVEV (reference sequence). Reverse transcription of all isolated RNA meant that expressed TCRB transcripts were sequenced. TCRdb's table, derived via immunoSEQ multiplex PCR, lists solely in-frame clones and lacks some. The sample records a few hundred thousand clones, over 9.5% being singletons. Study-wide points: VDJ junctions from patients with type 1 diabetes contained fewer insertions and more deletions. In every one of the four CD4+ subsets, TCRB CDR3s were moderately but significantly shorter in Type 1 diabetes patients. High-TCR-expressing cells could be over-represented by cDNA sequencing.

This clone came up once. Its antigen remains unknown. The chain links TRBV27 to TRBJ1-1; D ambiguous. The sample comprised naive CD4+ T cells from blood. The sequence derives from a woman between 18 and 30 years old with type 1 diabetes. CDR3 loop: CASSQRENTEAFF. The CDR3 coding sequence is TGTGCCAGCAGTCAGCGGGAGAACACTGAAGCTTTCTTT.